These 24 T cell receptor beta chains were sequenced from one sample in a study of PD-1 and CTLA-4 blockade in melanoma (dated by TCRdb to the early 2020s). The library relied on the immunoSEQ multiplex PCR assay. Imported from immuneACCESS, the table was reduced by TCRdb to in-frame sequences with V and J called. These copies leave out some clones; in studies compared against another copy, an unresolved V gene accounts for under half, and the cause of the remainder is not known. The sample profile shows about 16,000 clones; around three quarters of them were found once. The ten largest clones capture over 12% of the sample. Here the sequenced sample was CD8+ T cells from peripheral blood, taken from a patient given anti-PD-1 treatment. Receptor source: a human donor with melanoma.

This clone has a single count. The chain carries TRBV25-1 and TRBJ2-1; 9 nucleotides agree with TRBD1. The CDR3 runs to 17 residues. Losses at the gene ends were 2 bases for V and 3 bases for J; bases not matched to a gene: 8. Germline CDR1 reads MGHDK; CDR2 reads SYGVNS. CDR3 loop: CASSEPSGQGIYNEQFF. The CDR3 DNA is TGTGCCAGCAGTGAACCGTCGGGACAGGGCATCTACAATGAGCAGTTCTTC.

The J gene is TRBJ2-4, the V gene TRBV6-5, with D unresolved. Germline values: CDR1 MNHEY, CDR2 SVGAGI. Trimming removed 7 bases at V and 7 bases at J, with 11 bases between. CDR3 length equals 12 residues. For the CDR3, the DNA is TGTGCCAGCATCGCCCCGTCCAACATTCAGTACTTC. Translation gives CASIAPSNIQYF.

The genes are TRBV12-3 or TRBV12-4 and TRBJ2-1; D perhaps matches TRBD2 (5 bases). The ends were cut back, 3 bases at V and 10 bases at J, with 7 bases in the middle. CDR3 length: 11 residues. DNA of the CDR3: TGTGCCAGCAGTTTGGAGGAAGAGCAGTTCTTC. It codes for CASSLEEEQFF.

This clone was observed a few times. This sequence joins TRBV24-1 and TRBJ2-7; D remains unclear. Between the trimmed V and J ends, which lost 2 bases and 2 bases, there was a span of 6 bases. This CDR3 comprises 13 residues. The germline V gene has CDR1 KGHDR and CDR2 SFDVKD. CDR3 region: CATSDSGPYEQYF. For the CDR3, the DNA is TGTGCCACCAGTGATTCGGGTCCCTACGAGCAGTACTTC.

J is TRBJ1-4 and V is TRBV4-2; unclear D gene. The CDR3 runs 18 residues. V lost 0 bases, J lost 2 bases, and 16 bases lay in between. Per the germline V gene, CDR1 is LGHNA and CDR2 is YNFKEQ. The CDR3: CASSQDLWVQSTNEKLFF. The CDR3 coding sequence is TGTGCCAGCAGCCAAGATCTCTGGGTACAGTCGACTAATGAAAAACTGTTTTTT.

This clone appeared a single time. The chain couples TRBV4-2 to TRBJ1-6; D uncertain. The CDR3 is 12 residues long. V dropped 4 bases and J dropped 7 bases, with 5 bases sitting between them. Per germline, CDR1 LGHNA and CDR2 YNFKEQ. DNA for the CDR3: TGTGCCAGCAGCCGGACCAATTCACCCCTCCACTTT. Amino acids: CASSRTNSPLHF.

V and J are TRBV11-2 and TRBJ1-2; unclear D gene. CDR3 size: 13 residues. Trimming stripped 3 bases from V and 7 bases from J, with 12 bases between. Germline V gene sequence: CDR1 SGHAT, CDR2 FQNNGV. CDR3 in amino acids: CASSLGQKSGYTF. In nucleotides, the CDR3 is TGTGCCAGCAGCTTGGGCCAGAAGAGTGGCTACACCTTC.

Here the CDR3 DNA reads TGTGCCAGCAGCCTACAGGGACAGGGAATCTACGAGCAGTACTTC. Its translation: CASSLQGQGIYEQYF. This chain connects TRBV7-9 to TRBJ2-7; 9 positions agree with TRBD1. This CDR3 is 15 amino acids long. Germline trimming cut 5 bases from V and 3 bases from J; bases unmatched to any gene: 8. Germline lookup yields CDR1 SEHNR and CDR2 FQNEAQ (reference sequence).

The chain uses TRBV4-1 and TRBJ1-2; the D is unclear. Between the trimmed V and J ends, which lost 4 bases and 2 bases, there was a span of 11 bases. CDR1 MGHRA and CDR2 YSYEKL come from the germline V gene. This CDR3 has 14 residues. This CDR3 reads CASSPGFPNYGYTF. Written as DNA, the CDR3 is TGCGCCAGCAGCCCAGGCTTTCCCAACTATGGCTACACCTTC.

The CDR3 nucleotides are TGTGCCAGCAGCGTAGCCCGTACTGAAGCTTTCTTT. Translating it yields CASSVARTEAFF. The chain employs TRBV9 and TRBJ1-1, with D unresolved. V dropped 0 bases and J dropped 5 bases, with 5 bases sitting between them. The CDR3 is 12 amino acids. CDR1 is SGDLS, CDR2 YYNGEE, per germline.

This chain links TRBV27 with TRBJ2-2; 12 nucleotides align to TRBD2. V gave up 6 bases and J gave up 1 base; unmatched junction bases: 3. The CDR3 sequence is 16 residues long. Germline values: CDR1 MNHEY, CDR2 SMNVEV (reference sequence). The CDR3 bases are TGTGCCAGCAGCTCACTAGCGGGGGGGAACACCGGGGAGCTGTTTTTT. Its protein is CASSSLAGGNTGELFF.

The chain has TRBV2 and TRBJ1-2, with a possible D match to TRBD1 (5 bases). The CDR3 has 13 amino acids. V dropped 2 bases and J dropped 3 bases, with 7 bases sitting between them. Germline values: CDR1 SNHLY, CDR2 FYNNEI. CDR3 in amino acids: CASSEQQDYGYTF. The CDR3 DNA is TGTGCCAGCAGTGAACAACAGGACTATGGCTACACCTTC. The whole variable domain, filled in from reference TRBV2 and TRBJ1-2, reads EPEVTQTPSHQVTQMGQEVILRCVPISNHLYFYWYRQILGQKVEFLVSFYNNEISEKSEIFDDQFSVERPDGSNFTLKIRSTKLEDSAMYFCASSEQQDYGYTFGSGTRLTVV.

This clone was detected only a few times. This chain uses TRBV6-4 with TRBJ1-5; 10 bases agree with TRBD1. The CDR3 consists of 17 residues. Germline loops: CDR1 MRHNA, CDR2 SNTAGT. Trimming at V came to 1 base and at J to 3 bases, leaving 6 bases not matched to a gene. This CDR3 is CASSDWRTGGFNQPQHF. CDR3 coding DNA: TGTGCCAGCAGTGACTGGAGGACAGGGGGTTTCAATCAGCCCCAGCATTTT.

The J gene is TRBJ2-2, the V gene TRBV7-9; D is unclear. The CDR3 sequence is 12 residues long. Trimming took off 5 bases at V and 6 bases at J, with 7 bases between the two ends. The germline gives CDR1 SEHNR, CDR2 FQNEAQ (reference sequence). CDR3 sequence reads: CASSQDAGELFF. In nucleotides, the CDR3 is TGTGCCAGCAGCCAAGACGCCGGGGAGCTGTTTTTT.

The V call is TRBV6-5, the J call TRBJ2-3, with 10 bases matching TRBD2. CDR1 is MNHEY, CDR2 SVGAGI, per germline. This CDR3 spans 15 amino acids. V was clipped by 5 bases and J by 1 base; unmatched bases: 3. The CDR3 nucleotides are TGTGCCAGCAGTCCCGGACTAGCGGGCACAGATACGCAGTATTTT. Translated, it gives CASSPGLAGTDTQYF.

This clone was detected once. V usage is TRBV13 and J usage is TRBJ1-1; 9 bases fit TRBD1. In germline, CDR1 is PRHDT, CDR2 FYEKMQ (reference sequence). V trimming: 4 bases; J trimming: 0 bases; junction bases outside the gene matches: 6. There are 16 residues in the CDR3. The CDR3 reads CASSYTRDRVNTEAFF. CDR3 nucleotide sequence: TGTGCCAGCAGCTACACCCGGGACAGGGTGAACACTGAAGCTTTCTTT.

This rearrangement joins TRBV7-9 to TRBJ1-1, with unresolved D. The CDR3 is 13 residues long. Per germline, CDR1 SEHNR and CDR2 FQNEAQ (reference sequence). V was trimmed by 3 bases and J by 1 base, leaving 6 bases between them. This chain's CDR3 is CASSFKPNTEAFF. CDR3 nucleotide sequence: TGTGCCAGCAGCTTTAAGCCGAACACTGAAGCTTTCTTT.

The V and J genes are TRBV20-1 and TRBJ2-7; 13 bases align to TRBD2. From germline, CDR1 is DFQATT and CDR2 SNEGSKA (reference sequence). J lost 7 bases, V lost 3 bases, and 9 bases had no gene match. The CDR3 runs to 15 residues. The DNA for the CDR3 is TGCAGTGCTAGTGAAACTAGCGGGAGGGCGGAAGAGCAGTACTTC. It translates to CSASETSGRAEEQYF.

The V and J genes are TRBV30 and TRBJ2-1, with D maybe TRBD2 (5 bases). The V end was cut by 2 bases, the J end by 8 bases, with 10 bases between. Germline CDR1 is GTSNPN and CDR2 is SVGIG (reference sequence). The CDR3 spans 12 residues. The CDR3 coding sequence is TGTGCCTGGAGTAGTTTAGCGTATGAGCAGTTCTTC. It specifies CAWSSLAYEQFF.

Written as DNA, the CDR3 is TGCGCCAGCAGCCAAGTCCCAGGGGTTACCTACGAGCAGTACTTC. Its translation is CASSQVPGVTYEQYF. The V and J genes are TRBV4-1 and TRBJ2-7; tentative D call: TRBD1 (6 bases). CDR3 size: 15 residues. V shed 1 base and J shed 2 bases, with 12 bases lying between them. The germline V gene encodes CDR1 MGHRA and CDR2 YSYEKL.

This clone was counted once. The CDR3 region is CASSLDRYTGELFF. The CDR3 nucleotides read TGTGCCAGCAGTTTGGACAGGTACACCGGGGAGCTGTTTTTT. The rearrangement links TRBV28 to TRBJ2-2; 7 bases map to TRBD1. The V and J ends lost 3 bases and 3 bases, in that order; junction bases with no gene match: 1. In germline, CDR1 is MDHEN, CDR2 SYDVKM. The CDR3 covers 14 residues.

The CDR3 region has the DNA TGCGCCAGCAGCTTGGCCGGCCGGGGGCAGGGAGACACCGGGGAGCTGTTTTTT. As protein: CASSLAGRGQGDTGELFF. The rearrangement joins TRBV5-1 to TRBJ2-2; either TRBD1 or TRBD2 may supply D (6 bases each). This CDR3 region has 18 residues. The V gene lost 0 bases and the J gene lost 3 bases, with 18 bases spanning the gap. The germline V gene has CDR1 SGHRS and CDR2 YFSETQ.

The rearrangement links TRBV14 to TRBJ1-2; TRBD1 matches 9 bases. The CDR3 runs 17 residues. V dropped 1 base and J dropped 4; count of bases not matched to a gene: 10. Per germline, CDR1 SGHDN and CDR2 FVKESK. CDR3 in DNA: TGTGCCAGCAGCCAAGGAAAAACAGGGGGCATAAGCTATGGCTACACCTTC. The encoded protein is CASSQGKTGGISYGYTF.

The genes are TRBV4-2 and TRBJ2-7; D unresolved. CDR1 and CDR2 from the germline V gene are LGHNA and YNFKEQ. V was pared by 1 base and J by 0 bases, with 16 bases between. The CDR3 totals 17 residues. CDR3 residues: CASSQGSEAPSSYEQYF. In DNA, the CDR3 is TGTGCCAGCAGCCAAGGGAGTGAGGCTCCGAGCTCCTACGAGCAGTACTTC.